This T cell receptor (beta chain) derives from a study of cytomegalovirus exposure and HLA in healthy donors (dated by TCRdb to the late 2010s). A note on the overall study: An earlier analysis of 587 of the donors reported approximately 280 Gb of sequence data and around 110 million unique TCR beta sequences obtained from roughly 180 million T cells. The later analysis used no new phenotypic data to find candidate immune exposures, relying instead on TCR beta sequences and their occurrence across donors. About five DR-DQ haplotypes were treated as single units for association and clustering because of strong linkage in the cohort. An earlier analysis of fewer than 750 of the donors used high-throughput TCR beta sequencing to judge whether each TCR beta V gene segment behaved as functional or pseudogenic. On average, about 240,000 unique TCR beta nucleotide sequences were sequenced per donor among some 430 genotyped donors of the cohort, with roughly a sixth of those sequences being non-productive. Donor age, sex, ethnicity and CMV serostatus were compiled together with the repertoire data. Typing coverage varied by locus: roughly 629-630 donors for A, B, C, DRB1 and DQB1; some 520 for DQA1; some 610 for DPA1; fewer than 480 for DPB1. Genome-wide SNP genotypes for about 55% of the roughly 670 donors were used in a later genetic analysis, which treated that subset as a discovery cohort. In a later analysis, previously published TCR beta repertoires from 550 to 750 donors were re-analyzed and high-resolution HLA genotyping was added so that TCR occurrence patterns could be studied. Using immunosequencing, the study profiled T cell repertoires from around 680 subjects and related those repertoires to cytomegalovirus serostatus. HLA typing covered class I and class II loci at four-digit resolution. Approximately 310 gigabases of sequencing data and tens of millions of unique TCR sequences were included in an early release covering about 600 HLA-typed donors. All discovery cohort repertoires had been generated using a single sequencing platform. Besides the first cohort of hundreds of subjects, a separate validation cohort made up of 120 different subjects was used. To predict cytomegalovirus infection status, the study brought together high-throughput TCR immunosequencing, statistical association of individual TCRs with disease status, and machine learning. The aim of the study was to test whether cataloging public T cell receptors could identify signatures of past pathogen exposure. The genetic ancestry cluster associated with self-reported Caucasian donors included 80% to 90% of the 398 genotyped donors.

Results the study describes overall, beyond this receptor: In an earlier analysis of 587 of the donors, most TCR beta V segments appeared in productive rearrangements about 87% or about 30% of the time, broadly matching IMGT annotations. Several of the top co-occurrence clusters appeared to be linked to parvovirus B19, influenza, CMV and Epstein-Barr virus, according to a later analysis. According to the authors, the approach could potentially be generalized to other disease states and immunological phenotypes. While some public TCRs were present in many individuals, most TCR sequences turned up only very rarely across donors. The cohort was sequenced for TCR beta chains only, and without alpha or paired-chain data the features that could be detected were limited. A further reported finding was that TCR beta sequences accurately predicted the HLA-A and HLA-B alleles for most subjects in the first cohort. In a later analysis, some 18,000 TCR beta sequences were associated with specific HLA alleles at a false discovery rate of 0.05. In a later analysis, TCR association rates were found to vary across HLA loci, with the most associated TCRs seen for DRB1 alleles and the fewest for HLA-C alleles. When HLA alleles, especially DR and DQ, strongly co-occurred, attributing TCR associations to individual alleles was difficult. Because the 87-base-pair reads could not distinguish some IMGT-functional V segments, including TRBV6-2 and TRBV6-3, those segments were excluded. According to a later analysis, most CMV-associated TCR beta chains appeared to be HLA-restricted, and the HLA associations seemed to be driven largely by CMV exposure. CMV serostatus was the only immune exposure information available for the cohort. In both the original and validation cohorts, the classifier was reported to diagnose cytomegalovirus status with high specificity and sensitivity. Because counts were too low, about 18 rarely observed V segments, including chromosome 9 orphons, were excluded from the earlier analysis of 587 of the donors. In vitro tests confirmed that a few of the cytomegalovirus-associated TCR beta chains recognize cytomegalovirus antigens. Presence/absence analyses assumed roughly uniform sequencing depth across donors, an assumption that may not hold. A group of highly shared sequence variants was considered likely to be a technical artifact of the sequencing pipeline. A total of 164 TCR beta chains were listed by the study as associated with cytomegalovirus. In a later analysis, HLA-associated TCR beta chains were found to be more clonally expanded and to have lower generation probabilities than equally common non-associated chains. Because HLA typing was unavailable for some donors at each locus, only the typed subset was used in association tests. Linkage disequilibrium might explain the correlated functional status among segregating V segments, but an unknown experimental factor could not be ruled out. Compared with the approximately 600-donor mean, donors in an Asian-associated ancestry cluster had fewer N-insertions in productive TCRs, according to a later genetic analysis. A later genetic analysis associated a missense DCLRE1C variant with V-gene and J-gene trimming of TCR beta chains, and an independent cohort replicated the association.

As regards this clone: Its antigen is still unknown. The input lacks base qualities; no much larger clone sits a single base away.

In total, approximately 610 healthy bone marrow donors made up the cohort. All cohort members were sampled while nominally healthy, although unrecorded immune exposures were likely present. The donor tested CMV seropositive, placing the donor among the approximately 290 seropositive members of the cohort. Each donor provided a peripheral blood sample, and peripheral blood mononuclear cells were used for TCR beta sequencing. Genomic DNA extraction from the blood cell samples was performed with the Qiagen DNeasy Blood Extraction Kit. Trimming accounts for 5 bases at V and 9 bases at J, while the number of junction bases matched to no gene is 9. As encoded in the germline V gene (reference sequence), CDR1 is SEHNR while CDR2 is FQNEAQ. From the cysteine through the phenylalanine, the CDR3 covers 15 amino acids. Just CDR3 DNA is preserved here, 45 bases in frame from base 1. Library creation used the immunoSEQ multiplex PCR assay. For the multiplex PCR, a mixture combining 60 forward primers for TCR Vbeta segments and 13 reverse primers for TCR Jbeta segments was used. The CDR3 region of rearranged TCR beta genes was amplified from genomic DNA with a multiplex PCR assay. Amplified TCR beta libraries were sequenced as 87-base-pair reads on the Illumina HiSeq System. Turning to the authors' computational methods: A later analysis counted 75 million to 100 million unique TCR beta chains across the 500 to 850 repertoires, and roughly 9.9 million of these chains were shared by at least two donors. A nearest-neighbor algorithm error-corrected the raw reads and collapsed the reads into unique sequences, merging closely related sequences to remove PCR and sequencing errors. Alignment of CDR3 sequences to IMGT reference sequences was used to assign V, D and J gene segments. For a sequence to be retained, at least a six-nucleotide match to both a V gene segment and a J gene segment was required. A rearrangement counted as productive if the CDR3 had no stop codons and remained in frame with V and J, and every other rearrangement counted as non-productive. Following IMGT convention, CDR3 was defined as the stretch from the second conserved V-encoded cysteine to the conserved J-encoded phenylalanine. Sequences without an unambiguous match to a single V gene segment were excluded from the earlier analysis of a few hundred of the donors. An earlier analysis of fewer than 750 of the donors called V segments functional above 56.7% productive rearrangements and segregating when the between-donor standard deviation exceeded 5%. A statistical classification framework was developed to diagnose cytomegalovirus status using the catalog of TCR beta chain sequences. In a later analysis, TCR nucleotide sequences were compared against IMGT/GENE-DB human TR gene sequences so that V and J genes could be assigned. The TCRdist pipeline was used in a later analysis to assign CDR3 sequences and most-parsimonious VDJ recombination scenarios. A later analysis defined each TCR beta chain by its CDR3 amino acid sequence plus V-gene family, and excluded reads lacking a unique V-gene family. A later analysis removed 500 to 600 highly shared, low-generation-probability nucleotide sequences to deal with suspected cross-contamination and a sequencing artifact. For each public chain, a later analysis derived a clonal expansion index from normalized ranks of inferred template counts within each repertoire. In a later analysis, generation probabilities were computed using a VDJ recombination model fitted to out-of-frame rearrangements, and the results were checked against IGoR. Hypergeometric tests were used in a later analysis to score TCR-TCR, TCR-HLA and TCR-CMV co-occurrence, with a repertoire-size bias correction applied to the TCR pairs. In a later analysis, false discovery rates were estimated by permuting HLA or CMV assignments 20 times. In a later analysis, co-occurring TCRs were grouped with DBSCAN, and TCRdist sequence similarity was added when clustering was performed within HLA-allele-positive subsets. Repertoires with fewer than 30,000 or more than 120,000 public chains were left out of co-occurrence clustering, as were five repertoires with anomalous nucleotide sharing. TCRdb's version of the immuneACCESS table is confined to in-frame rearrangements and falls short of the full clone set. An unresolved V gene accounts for under half of the shortfall where checked; the remainder is of unknown origin. That table gives V, J and clone size, and the DNA gave D and trimming. The sample table lists roughly 170,000 clones, 80% to 90% of them with a count of one. Of the sample, around 1.2% is held by the ten largest clones.

This clonotype was obtained from a girl aged 2-9 years in good health and CMV-seropositive. The sample consisted of PBMCs. The chain is encoded by TRBV7-9 joined to TRBJ2-1; 11 bases in the middle match TRBD2. The nucleotides are TGTGCCAGCAGCCTAACTAGCGGGAGTCCAGGTGAGCAGTTCTTC. It encodes CASSLTSGSPGEQFF.